These 10 T cell receptor beta chains were sequenced from one sample in a study of T cell responses to AZD1222 COVID-19 vaccine. The repertoire was sequenced with immunoSEQ multiplex PCR; TCRdb's copy has only in-frame clones and lacks some. The sample includes around 180,000 clones, about nine tenths of them seen just once. The sample consisted of peripheral blood, taken on day 0 of AZD1222 vaccination. These receptors were taken from an adult in good health.

The genes are TRBV30 and TRBJ2-3; no reliable D call. Deletions cut 2 bases from V and 0 bases from J, with 9 bases between. CDR1 is GTSNPN, CDR2 SVGIG, per germline (reference sequence). CDR3 length equals 14 residues. This chain's CDR3 is CAWSIRSSTDTQYF. In DNA, the CDR3 is TGTGCCTGGAGTATAAGATCTAGCACAGATACGCAGTATTTT.

This sequence joins TRBV9 and TRBJ1-6; TRBD1 agrees at 7 bases. This CDR3 contains 16 residues. CDR1 and CDR2 from the germline V gene are SGDLS and YYNGEE. The V gene end was trimmed by 0 bases and the J gene end by 15 bases; junction bases not matched to a gene: 15. CDR3 region: CASSVGGGTSDRVLHF. CDR3 nucleotide sequence: TGTGCCAGCAGCGTAGGAGGGGGGACATCCGACAGGGTCCTCCACTTT.

CDR3 bases: TGTGCCAGCAGTCAATCGGGACAGGGGATTCAGCCCCAGCATTTT. This gives the protein CASSQSGQGIQPQHF. The chain employs TRBV28 and TRBJ1-5; the match to TRBD1 covers 10 bases. Germline V gene lookup returns CDR1 MDHEN and CDR2 SYDVKM. This CDR3 is 15 amino acids long. Losses at the gene ends were 5 bases for V and 6 bases for J; bases not matched to a gene: 7. Using reference TRBV28 and TRBJ1-5 for the parts outside the CDR3, the full variable domain is DVKVTQSSRYLVKRTGEKVFLECVQDMDHENMFWYRQDPGLGLRLIYFSYDVKMKEKGDIPEGYSVSREKKERFSLILESASTNQTSMYLCASSQSGQGIQPQHFGDGTRLSIL.

The gene calls are TRBV3-1 (or the pseudogene TRBV3-2) and TRBJ1-2; no definite D call. The length of the CDR3 is 12 residues. The germline V and J ends were trimmed by 1 base and 8 bases, with 8 bases remaining between them. Germline V gives CDR1 LGHDT, CDR2 YNNKEL (reference sequence). DNA for the CDR3: TGTGCCAGCAGCCAAGGTCGGTCGGGCTACACCTTC. It codes for CASSQGRSGYTF.

The CDR3 coding sequence is TGTGCCAGCAGCTTCCGACTAGCGAACTACGAGCAGTACTTC. It yields the protein CASSFRLANYEQYF. The genes are TRBV7-8 and TRBJ2-7, with 8 positions matching TRBD2. V was pared by 3 bases and J by 3 bases, with 4 bases of the junction left unmatched. Germline lookup yields CDR1 SGHVS and CDR2 FQNEAQ. The CDR3 totals 14 residues.

The chain employs TRBV3-1 (or the pseudogene TRBV3-2) and TRBJ1-3; 7 bases are a match to TRBD1. V lost 0 bases to trimming and J lost 9 bases; unmatched junction nucleotides: 5. This CDR3 is built from 14 residues. Per the germline V gene, CDR1 is LGHDT and CDR2 is YNNKEL (reference sequence). The CDR3 loop reads CASSQESDRATIYF. The DNA of the CDR3 is TGTGCCAGCAGCCAAGAATCTGACAGGGCCACCATATATTTT.

CDR3 DNA: TGTGCCAGCAGTTACTCCGGACAAAGGGGAAACACCATATATTTT. Encoded protein: CASSYSGQRGNTIYF. This chain uses TRBV6-5 with TRBJ1-3, with D maybe TRBD1 (5 bases). Germline V CDR1 and CDR2: MNHEY, SVGAGI. The CDR3 is 15 amino acids. V dropped 0 bases and J dropped 4 bases, with 10 bases sitting between them.

This sequence joins TRBV28 and TRBJ2-3; TRBD1 matches 12 bases. V was pared by 4 bases and J by 5 bases, with 7 bases of the junction left unmatched. The CDR3 has 16 residues. Germline CDR1 and CDR2: MDHEN and SYDVKM. Written as DNA, the CDR3 is TGTGCCAGCAGTTCACCGGGACAGGGGGCCCTAGATACGCAGTATTTT. Amino acid sequence: CASSSPGQGALDTQYF.

The chain joins TRBV24-1 to TRBJ2-3; D may be TRBD1 or TRBD2 (6 bases each). This CDR3 has 16 residues. Germline V lookup: CDR1 KGHDR, CDR2 SFDVKD. Trimming removed 1 base from V and 4 bases from J, with 14 bases in between. The CDR3 protein is CATSDFTGGRSDTQYF. In DNA, the CDR3 is TGTGCCACCAGTGATTTTACCGGGGGCAGATCAGATACGCAGTATTTT.

The genes are TRBV3-1 (or the pseudogene TRBV3-2) and TRBJ1-5, with D perhaps TRBD1 (6 bases). The length of the CDR3 is 14 residues. V was trimmed by 4 bases and J by 3 bases, leaving 10 bases between them. Germline CDR1 is LGHDT and CDR2 is YNNKEL (reference sequence). CDR3: CASSLGASNQPQHF. In DNA, the CDR3 is TGTGCCAGCAGCCTGGGGGCGTCCAATCAGCCCCAGCATTTT.